The 20 T cell receptor beta chains given below trace back to one sample, sequenced in a study of T cell repertoires in cytomegalovirus infection (dated by TCRdb to about 2019). Their antigens are not known. This specimen's treatment or condition label, per the study, means: in vitro stimulation with specific CMV peptide epitopes to enrich CMV-specific T cells. The sample was run on an Illumina HiSeq 1500. The public reads were run again by TCRdb, first through fastp at Q25 and then through MiXCR, and only productive beta chains were kept. Each CDR3 protein gets just one entry, which takes the most common genes and DNA from the rows behind it. The sample has 600,000 to 700,000 distinct CDR3 sequences on record, around a third of them singletons. Around a sixth of the sample is held by the ten biggest clonotypes. The sample in question was cultured PBMCs, obtained from culture after CMV antigen stimulation. Source of these receptors: a human donor in good health (CMV status not recorded). Some clones in this sample may be carry-over from other donors' samples.

CDR3 protein: CACETEQETQYF. Here the CDR3 DNA reads TGTGCCTGCGAGACGGAGCAAGAGACCCAGTACTTC. The rearrangement links TRBV30 to TRBJ2-5; D is unresolved. Deletions cut 6 bases from V and 2 bases from J, with 10 bases between. The germline CDR1 and CDR2 sequences are GTSNPN and SVGIG (reference sequence). CDR3 length: 12 amino acids. The full variable domain, in which reference TRBV30 and TRBJ2-5 provide the parts outside the CDR3, is SQTIHQWPATLVQPVGSPLSLECTVEGTSNPNLYWYRQAAGRGLQLLFYSVGIGQISSEVPQNLSASRPQDRQFILSSKKLLLSDSGFYLCACETEQETQYFGPGTRLLVL.

This clonotype occurred a few times. V and J are TRBV7-9 and TRBJ2-7; D is perhaps TRBD2 (5 bases). V lost 7 bases, J lost 2 bases, and 18 bases lay in between. This CDR3 is 15 amino acids long. The V gene's germline CDR1 is SEHNR and CDR2 FQNEAQ (reference sequence). Here the CDR3 DNA reads TGTGCCAGCACCGGAGGACGGACGAACCCCTACGAGCAGTACTTC. Protein product: CASTGGRTNPYEQYF. The complete variable domain, with remaining parts taken from reference TRBV7-9 and TRBJ2-7, reads DTGVSQNPRHKITKRGQNVTFRCDPISEHNRLYWYRQTLGQGPEFLTYFQNEAQLEKSRLLSDRFSAERPKGSFSTLEIQRTEQGDSAMYLCASTGGRTNPYEQYFGPGTRLTVT.

This clonotype was counted between two and nine times. The CDR3 nucleotides are TGTGCCAGCAGCTGGGGGGGAAGCTCGAAAGATACGCAGTATTTT. It codes for CASSWGGSSKDTQYF. This chain connects TRBV11-3 to TRBJ2-3; 7 nucleotides align to TRBD2. The V and J ends lost 4 bases and 5 bases, in that order; junction bases with no gene match: 9. CDR1 SGHNT and CDR2 YENEEA come from the germline V gene. The CDR3 consists of 15 residues. The variable domain in full, with the rest retrieved from reference TRBV11-3 and TRBJ2-3, is EAGVVQSPRYKIIEKKQPVAFWCNPISGHNTLYWYLQNLGQGPELLIRYENEEAVDDSQLPKDRFSAERLKGVDSTLKIQPAELGDSAVYLCASSWGGSSKDTQYFGPGTRLTVL.

The chain joins TRBV4-1 to TRBJ2-7, with 7 bases identical to TRBD2. The CDR3 is 13 amino acids. In germline, CDR1 is MGHRA, CDR2 YSYEKL. J lost 4 bases, V lost 0 bases, and 0 bases had no gene match. The CDR3 region has the DNA TGCGCCAGCAGCCAAGAAGCGGGATACGAGCAGTACTTC. Its translation: CASSQEAGYEQYF.

This chain connects TRBV14 to TRBJ1-1; D is undetermined. The CDR3 consists of 13 residues. V lost 1 base and J 3 bases, leaving 6 bases between the germline ends. Germline CDR1 SGHDN, CDR2 FVKESK. CDR3 sequence reads: CASSQAGDTEAFF. In DNA form, the CDR3 reads TGTGCCAGCAGCCAAGCTGGGGACACTGAAGCTTTCTTT.

The rearrangement uses TRBV20-1 and TRBJ1-6; D not resolved. This CDR3 contains 13 residues. V lost 6 bases to trimming and J lost 10 bases, with 16 bases between them. CDR1 DFQATT and CDR2 SNEGSKA come from the germline V gene (reference sequence). The CDR3 is CSAHQMGDSPLHF. In DNA form, the CDR3 reads TGCAGTGCCCACCAAATGGGTGACTCACCCCTCCACTTT.

Note on this clonotype: A read error is possible here, since a much larger clone lies one base away. The genes are TRBV7-4 and TRBJ1-1; TRBD1 is a possible D gene (5 bases). Trimming removed 1 base at V and 4 bases at J, with 10 bases between. The CDR3 is 14 residues long. Germline lookup yields CDR1 SGHVT and CDR2 SQSDAQ. The CDR3 region has the DNA TGTGCCAGCAGCTTAGTTTCGGGGGGCACTGAAGCTTTCTTT. Protein: CASSLVSGGTEAFF. Full variable domain (remainder filled in from reference TRBV7-4 and TRBJ1-1): GAGVSQSPRYKVAKRGRDVALRCDSISGHVTLYWYRQTLGQGSEVLTYSQSDAQRDKSGRPSGRFSAERPERSVSTLKIQRTEQGDSAVYLCASSLVSGGTEAFFGQGTRLTVV.

V and J are TRBV27 and TRBJ2-7; D is unresolved. From germline, CDR1 is MNHEY and CDR2 SMNVEV (reference sequence). The V gene lost 5 bases and the J gene lost 2 bases, with 13 bases spanning the gap. The CDR3 is made up of 14 amino acids. The CDR3 protein is CASSDPAPPYEQYF. CDR3 nucleotides: TGTGCCAGCAGTGATCCAGCGCCACCCTACGAGCAGTACTTC.

Only a few counts were recorded for this clonotype. The chain is built from TRBV12-3 or TRBV12-4 and TRBJ2-1, with TRBD2 matching 12 bases. CDR3 length: 15 amino acids. The V segment lost 5 bases and the J segment 4 bases; nucleotides outside the gene matches: 3. CDR3 loop: CASSGLAGSYNEQFF. The CDR3 DNA reads as TGTGCCAGCAGTGGACTAGCGGGGAGTTACAATGAGCAGTTCTTC.

This clonotype was seen repeatedly, ten times or more. The rearrangement links TRBV7-2 to TRBJ1-5, with 7 nucleotides matching TRBD1. With 5 bases clipped from V and 4 bases from J, the junction kept 8 bases outside the gene matches. Germline CDR1 reads SGHTA; CDR2 reads FQGNSA. The CDR3 length is 15 residues. CDR3 in DNA: TGTGCCAGCAGCCAGGACAGGAGGTTAAATCAGCCCCAGCATTTT. Protein: CASSQDRRLNQPQHF.

This clonotype appeared a few times. This chain uses TRBV4-2 with TRBJ2-5, with 7 positions matching TRBD2. Germline assignment: CDR1 LGHNA and CDR2 YNFKEQ. With 0 bases clipped from V and 5 bases from J, the junction kept 3 bases outside the gene matches. There are 14 residues in the CDR3. The CDR3 bases are TGTGCCAGCAGCCAAGAGTACGGGAGGGAGACCCAGTACTTC. This translates into CASSQEYGRETQYF.

The chain carries TRBV10-3 and TRBJ2-1, with a tentative D call TRBD1 (6 bases). The CDR3 spans 14 residues. Germline V gene lookup returns CDR1 ENHRY and CDR2 SYGVKD. With 11 bases removed from V and 5 bases from J, the gap between germline ends came to 19 bases. The CDR3 DNA reads TGTGCCGTGGGGGCTGAGGGCAGACACAATGAGCAGTTCTTC. This codes for CAVGAEGRHNEQFF.

The gene calls are TRBV20-1 and TRBJ2-7; 8 bases line up with TRBD2. The junction had 0 bases not matched to a gene; V was cut back by 1 base and J by 7 bases. The germline gives CDR1 DFQATT, CDR2 SNEGSKA (reference sequence). CDR3 size: 11 residues. CDR3 region: CSARAGGEQYF. The CDR3 coding sequence is TGCAGTGCTAGAGCGGGGGGGGAGCAGTACTTC.

A few counts support this clonotype. In DNA, the CDR3 is TGTGCCAGCACCCCAGGTCCCGAAGATACGCAGTATTTT. Translated: CASTPGPEDTQYF. The chain couples TRBV12-3 or TRBV12-4 to TRBJ2-3; no firm D call. V lost 7 bases and J lost 5, with 13 bases in between. The length of the CDR3 is 13 residues.

The rearrangement joins TRBV30 to TRBJ1-1, with a tentative D call TRBD1 (5 bases). The CDR3 contains 13 residues. The V end was cut by 0 bases, the J end by 2 bases, with 7 bases between. Germline CDR1 and CDR2: GTSNPN and SVGIG (reference sequence). The CDR3 DNA sequence: TGTGCCTGGAGTGTCGACAGTAACACTGAAGCTTTCTTT. The encoded protein is CAWSVDSNTEAFF.

This chain joins TRBV6-1 and TRBJ1-6, with 8 bases matching TRBD1. This CDR3 contains 14 residues. Germline values: CDR1 MNHNS, CDR2 SASEGT. The J segment lost 10 bases and the V segment lost 5 bases, leaving 7 bases of the junction unmatched. CDR3 nucleotide sequence: TGTGCCAGCAGTACCGGGACAGGACCCTCACCCCTCCACTTT. This encodes CASSTGTGPSPLHF.

The table lists this clonotype with a few counts. The V call is TRBV28, the J call TRBJ2-2; D unresolved. The CDR3 totals 13 residues. V was clipped by 4 bases and J by 4 bases, with 7 bases between them. Germline values: CDR1 MDHEN, CDR2 SYDVKM. CDR3 DNA: TGTGCCAGCAGTTCGATGGTCACCGGGGAGCTGTTTTTT. Translated: CASSSMVTGELFF.

The J gene is TRBJ1-2, the V gene TRBV18; D call uncertain. In germline, CDR1 is KGHSH, CDR2 LQKENI. V was pared by 1 base and J by 2 bases, with 14 bases between. This CDR3 region has 16 residues. The chain's CDR3 is CASSPQSEGSNYGYTF. CDR3 in DNA: TGTGCCAGCTCACCACAGTCGGAAGGGAGCAACTATGGCTACACCTTC.

The chain combines TRBV28 with TRBJ1-1, with a tentative D call TRBD1 (5 bases). The V gene's germline CDR1 is MDHEN and CDR2 SYDVKM. The V gene lost 7 bases and the J gene lost 0 bases, with 21 bases spanning the gap. This CDR3 is 17 amino acids long. The CDR3 sequence is CASTFNTGGLMNTEAFF. CDR3 sequence (DNA): TGTGCCAGCACCTTCAATACGGGGGGATTGATGAACACTGAAGCTTTCTTT.

This clonotype was detected ten times or more. In DNA, the CDR3 is TGTGCCAGTCAGGGACAGGGGGCTTTTCGTCAGCCCCAGCATTTT. Translated: CASQGQGAFRQPQHF. The V call is TRBV19, the J call TRBJ1-5; TRBD1 matches 12 bases. CDR1 and CDR2 (germline): LNHDA, SQIVND (reference sequence). V trimming: 8 bases; J trimming: 6 bases; junction bases outside the gene matches: 8. The CDR3 runs 15 residues.